A single sample gave rise to the 29 T cell receptor beta chains below, sequenced in a study of blood T cell repertoires in COVID-19. Repertoires were generated with immunoSEQ multiplex PCR, while TCRdb's copy carries only in-frame clones and drops some. This table has about 15,000 clones, roughly 80% appearing once. The sequenced sample consisted of peripheral blood. Receptor source: a human donor in a cohort sampled during active COVID-19.

This clone was counted between two and nine times. The V gene is TRBV7-9, the J gene TRBJ2-1, with a weak D call TRBD2 (5 bases). V was clipped by 5 bases and J by 9 bases, with 11 bases between them. The CDR3 length is 12 residues. Looked up from germline, CDR1 is SEHNR and CDR2 is FQNEAQ (reference sequence). CDR3 in DNA: TGTGCCAGCAGCAAGACTATTCCTGAGCAGTTCTTC. Translation: CASSKTIPEQFF.

This sequence joins TRBV15 and TRBJ2-7; TRBD1 might be the D (5 bases). Germline V gene lookup returns CDR1 LNHNV and CDR2 YYDKDF (reference sequence). The CDR3 runs to 16 residues. Trimming pared 0 bases from V and 2 bases from J, leaving 14 bases between. The CDR3 loop is CATSRDPPGLAYEQYF. CDR3 bases: TGTGCCACCAGCAGAGACCCCCCAGGGCTAGCCTACGAGCAGTACTTC.

V usage is TRBV4-2 and J usage is TRBJ2-2, with 7 bases identical to TRBD2. The CDR3 contains 15 residues. The germline CDR1 and CDR2 sequences are LGHNA and YNFKEQ. V was clipped by 3 bases and J by 2 bases; unmatched bases: 3. This chain's CDR3 is CASSQGGVNTGELFF. The CDR3 DNA is TGTGCCAGCAGCCAGGGGGGGGTTAACACCGGGGAGCTGTTTTTT.

The chain combines TRBV12-3 or TRBV12-4 with TRBJ2-7; tentatively, D is TRBD1 (6 bases). CDR3 size: 12 residues. V lost 5 bases and J 6 bases, leaving 11 bases between the germline ends. CDR3 sequence (DNA): TGTGCCAGCAGTACGGGGACAAGCGAGCAGTACTTC. This translates into CASSTGTSEQYF.

The chain uses TRBV28 and TRBJ1-5, with 9 nucleotides matching TRBD1. Germline CDR1 reads MDHEN; CDR2 reads SYDVKM. V lost 7 bases, J lost 6 bases, and 10 bases stayed unmatched. CDR3 length: 15 amino acids. The CDR3 nucleotides are TGTGCCAGCAAAACCGGGACAGGGAATTTTCAGCCCCAGCATTTT. Translating it yields CASKTGTGNFQPQHF.

This chain joins TRBV7-9 and TRBJ1-5; 7 nucleotides match TRBD1. The V gene's germline CDR1 is SEHNR and CDR2 FQNEAQ (reference sequence). This CDR3 is built from 14 residues. V was pared by 6 bases and J by 6 bases, with 8 bases of the junction left unmatched. The CDR3 DNA sequence: TGTGCCAGCAGTTCCACAGGGGAGAGTCAGCCCCAGCATTTT. It encodes CASSSTGESQPQHF.

CDR3 sequence: CASSQQGIEQFF. In DNA form, the CDR3 reads TGTGCCAGCAGTCAACAGGGTATTGAGCAGTTCTTC. The genes are TRBV5-6 and TRBJ2-1, with a possible D match to TRBD1 (6 bases). Per the germline V gene, CDR1 is SGHDT and CDR2 is YYEEEE. This CDR3 comprises 12 residues. V was cut by 5 bases and J by 9 bases, with 12 bases left in between.

The genes are TRBV23-1 and TRBJ1-5; D possibly corresponds to TRBD1 (5 bases). TRBV23-1 carries the ORF label, with uncertain function. Deletions cut 8 bases from V and 7 bases from J, with 21 bases between. CDR3 length: 15 amino acids. The CDR3 reads CASLGGVQGVQPQHF. CDR3 in DNA: TGCGCCAGCCTCGGGGGGGTCCAGGGTGTGCAGCCCCAGCATTTT.

The chain combines TRBV7-2 with TRBJ2-7; 8 nucleotides align to TRBD1. Germline CDR1 is SGHTA and CDR2 is FQGNSA. This CDR3 is built from 17 residues. V trimming: 3 bases; J trimming: 5 bases; junction bases outside the gene matches: 15. The CDR3 sequence is CASSLFPRGAGGDEQYF. The CDR3 DNA reads TGTGCCAGCAGCTTGTTCCCCAGGGGGGCAGGGGGCGACGAGCAGTACTTC.

The V call is TRBV5-8, the J call TRBJ2-2; tentatively, D is TRBD2 (6 bases). Trimming stripped 1 base from V and 1 base from J, with 8 bases between. Per the germline V gene, CDR1 is SGHTS and CDR2 is YDEGEE. The CDR3 runs to 15 residues. CDR3 residues: CASSLNGRNTGELFF. Written as DNA, the CDR3 is TGTGCCAGCAGCTTGAACGGGAGGAACACCGGGGAGCTGTTTTTT.

The chain recombines TRBV3-1 (or the pseudogene TRBV3-2) with TRBJ2-7, with a tentative D call TRBD1 (6 bases). The germline gives CDR1 LGHDT, CDR2 YNNKEL (reference sequence). With 4 bases removed from V and 6 bases from J, the gap between germline ends came to 19 bases. The CDR3 spans 15 residues. CDR3 residues: CASSPLWGPEAEQYF. In DNA form, the CDR3 reads TGTGCCAGCAGCCCACTGTGGGGGCCTGAGGCCGAGCAGTACTTC.

This clone was found once. The chain recombines TRBV7-2 with TRBJ1-1, with D perhaps matching TRBD1 (6 bases). V was shortened by 5 bases and J by 0 bases, with 13 bases between the two germline ends. This CDR3 is built from 15 residues. The germline gives CDR1 SGHTA, CDR2 FQGNSA. CDR3 amino acids: CASSPQGTMNTEAFF. The CDR3 DNA reads as TGTGCCAGCAGCCCACAGGGTACCATGAACACTGAAGCTTTCTTT. Full variable domain (missing parts from reference TRBV7-2 and TRBJ1-1): GAGVSQSPSNKVTEKGKDVELRCDPISGHTALYWYRQSLGQGLEFLIYFQGNSAPDKSGLPSDRFSAERTGGSVSTLTIQRTQQEDSAVYLCASSPQGTMNTEAFFGQGTRLTVV.

The chain has TRBV10-3 and TRBJ2-7, with TRBD1 identical over 7 bases. In germline, CDR1 is ENHRY, CDR2 SYGVKD. This CDR3 region has 14 residues. V lost 4 bases and J lost 4; bases outside the gene matches: 7. The DNA for the CDR3 is TGTGCCATCAGTGGATGGGACAGCCGTTACGAGCAGTACTTC. It encodes CAISGWDSRYEQYF.

The rearrangement joins TRBV4-1 to TRBJ1-2; D remains ambiguous. V was pared by 0 bases and J by 4 bases, with 15 bases between. Germline V gives CDR1 MGHRA, CDR2 YSYEKL. The CDR3 sequence is 16 residues long. The CDR3 sequence is CASSQDWVGRPYGYTF. The CDR3 nucleotides read TGCGCCAGCAGCCAAGATTGGGTGGGGAGGCCCTATGGCTACACCTTC.

This chain joins TRBV28 and TRBJ2-7; possibly TRBD1 for D (6 bases). Trimming removed 2 bases at V and 2 bases at J, with 19 bases between. Germline V gene data show CDR1 as MDHEN and CDR2 as SYDVKM. This CDR3 contains 17 residues. In nucleotides, the CDR3 is TGTGCCAGCAGTTTAGGCCCCGGACAGACTCGAGCCTACGAGCAGTACTTC. It yields the protein CASSLGPGQTRAYEQYF.

This clone was seen a handful of times. This sequence joins TRBV4-1 and TRBJ1-5; 8 nucleotides align to TRBD1. The CDR3 loop spans 16 amino acids. Germline V CDR1 and CDR2: MGHRA, YSYEKL. V lost 1 base, J lost 3 bases, and 5 bases stayed unmatched. CDR3 sequence: CASSQGGTGLNQPQHF. The CDR3, as DNA: TGCGCCAGCAGCCAAGGCGGGACAGGCCTCAATCAGCCCCAGCATTTT.

This chain connects TRBV5-5 to TRBJ2-5; D perhaps matches TRBD1 (6 bases). CDR1 SGHKS and CDR2 YYEKEE come from the germline V gene (reference sequence). V gave up 0 bases and J gave up 6 bases, with 18 bases separating them. The CDR3 has 16 amino acids. In DNA form, the CDR3 reads TGTGCCAGCAGCTTGGGGGGGCCGGGAATAAGGAAGACCCAGTACTTC. This gives the protein CASSLGGPGIRKTQYF. Using reference TRBV5-5 and TRBJ2-5 for the parts outside the CDR3, the full variable domain is DAGVTQSPTHLIKTRGQQVTLRCSPISGHKSVSWYQQVLGQGPQFIFQYYEKEERGRGNFPDRFSARQFPNYSSELNVNALLLGDSALYLCASSLGGPGIRKTQYFGPGTRLLVL.

The chain carries TRBV6-6 and TRBJ2-7; D is possibly TRBD2 (6 bases). Germline loops: CDR1 MNHNY, CDR2 SVGAGI (reference sequence). V was shortened by 6 bases and J by 5 bases, with 17 bases between the two germline ends. This CDR3 spans 14 amino acids. The CDR3: CASSSTTGADEQYF. The DNA for the CDR3 is TGTGCCAGCAGCTCCACTACGGGAGCCGACGAGCAGTACTTC.

This chain connects TRBV19 to TRBJ2-7, with 7 positions matching TRBD2. Germline V lookup: CDR1 LNHDA, CDR2 SQIVND (reference sequence). V lost 5 bases and J lost 2; bases outside the gene matches: 3. There are 13 residues in the CDR3. The CDR3: CASSAGLAYEQYF. The DNA for the CDR3 is TGTGCCAGTAGTGCAGGACTAGCCTACGAGCAGTACTTC.

This chain joins TRBV6-6 and TRBJ1-4; D not certain. The CDR3 contains 12 residues. From germline, CDR1 is MNHNY and CDR2 SVGAGI (reference sequence). Trimming stripped 2 bases from V and 6 bases from J, with 4 bases between. The CDR3 region is CASSYPYEKLFF. CDR3 DNA: TGTGCCAGCAGTTACCCATATGAAAAACTGTTTTTT.

V usage is TRBV7-9 and J usage is TRBJ2-3, with TRBD2 matching over 14 bases. V lost 4 bases, J lost 1 base, and 7 bases stayed unmatched. The CDR3 is made up of 18 amino acids. Germline V gives CDR1 SEHNR, CDR2 FQNEAQ (reference sequence). Here the CDR3 reads CASSSPGLAGARTDTQYF. The CDR3 nucleotides are TGTGCCAGCAGCTCACCGGGACTAGCGGGAGCCCGCACAGATACGCAGTATTTT.

The chain uses TRBV7-8 and TRBJ2-2; D gene uncertain. The CDR3 has 16 residues. The germline V gene encodes CDR1 SGHVS and CDR2 FQNEAQ. Trimming took off 3 bases at V and 0 bases at J, with 11 bases between the two ends. The CDR3 nucleotides read TGTGCCAGCAGCTTGAGAGAGCGAACGAACACCGGGGAGCTGTTTTTT. Its protein product is CASSLRERTNTGELFF.

Points on this clone: An end of the junction does not agree with germline; a read error may underlie this. This chain links TRBV18 with TRBJ2-5, with 12 bases identical to TRBD1. This CDR3 region has 16 residues. The germline V gene encodes CDR1 KGHSH and CDR2 LQKENI. CDR3 loop: CASSSPGQGAQGTQYF. Here the CDR3 DNA reads TGTGCCAGCTCATCACCGGGACAGGGGGCTCAGGGGACCCAGTACTTC.

The chain employs TRBV6-2 or TRBV6-3 and TRBJ2-3, with 8 bases lining up with TRBD2. Per the germline V gene, CDR1 is MNHEY and CDR2 is SVGEGT. The V segment lost 5 bases and the J segment 1 base; nucleotides outside the gene matches: 11. The CDR3 is made up of 17 amino acids. The CDR3 loop is CASSRSGTYPGTDTQYF. CDR3 DNA: TGTGCCAGCAGTCGTAGCGGGACTTACCCAGGCACAGATACGCAGTATTTT.

V gene TRBV5-8 combines with J gene TRBJ1-4; perhaps TRBD1 as D (5 bases). V lost 1 base and J lost 6, with 13 bases in between. CDR1 is SGHTS and CDR2 is YDEGEE in the germline V gene. The CDR3 consists of 15 residues. The CDR3 DNA follows: TGTGCCAGCAGCTTGAGGGGCCGCCCCGATGAAAAACTGTTTTTT. Its protein is CASSLRGRPDEKLFF.

The chain couples TRBV5-6 to TRBJ2-1, with D possibly TRBD2 on 5 matching bases. V gave up 4 bases and J gave up 4 bases, with 12 bases separating them. The CDR3 contains 14 residues. Germline CDR1 SGHDT, CDR2 YYEEEE. CDR3 sequence: CASSLFGDYNEQFF. In nucleotides, the CDR3 is TGTGCCAGCAGCCTCTTCGGGGATTACAATGAGCAGTTCTTC. The full variable domain, its missing parts supplied by reference TRBV5-6 and TRBJ2-1, is DAGVTQSPTHLIKTRGQQVTLRCSPKSGHDTVSWYQQALGQGPQFIFQYYEEEERQRGNFPDRFSGHQFPNYSSELNVNALLLGDSALYLCASSLFGDYNEQFFGPGTRLTVL.

This chain links TRBV5-8 with TRBJ1-2; 7 positions match TRBD1. The CDR3 has 11 amino acids. Germline trimming cut 3 bases from V and 8 bases from J; bases unmatched to any gene: 1. Germline CDR1 reads SGHTS; CDR2 reads YDEGEE. CDR3 residues: CASSSQGGYTF. For the CDR3, the DNA is TGTGCCAGCAGCTCACAGGGGGGCTACACCTTC.

The chain is built from TRBV27 and TRBJ1-5; D is possibly TRBD1 (6 bases). The germline CDR1 and CDR2 sequences are MNHEY and SMNVEV (reference sequence). Trimming removed 1 base at V and 4 bases at J, with 8 bases between. This CDR3 spans 14 amino acids. The CDR3 here is CASSLWGQNQPQHF. In nucleotides, the CDR3 is TGTGCCAGCAGTTTATGGGGGCAAAATCAGCCCCAGCATTTT.

This clone showed up just a few times. This chain joins TRBV3-1 (or the pseudogene TRBV3-2) and TRBJ2-7, with 10 bases that match TRBD2. The V segment lost 6 bases and the J segment 2 bases; nucleotides outside the gene matches: 4. The CDR3 spans 14 residues. Looked up from germline, CDR1 is LGHDT and CDR2 is YNNKEL (reference sequence). The CDR3 here is CASRASGSPYEQYF. The CDR3 DNA sequence: TGTGCCAGCAGAGCTAGCGGGAGTCCCTACGAGCAGTACTTC.